This is a list of T cell receptor beta chains from one sample in a study of blood T cells in healthy people across ages. TCRdb re-called the 5' RACE reads through MiXCR, storing one row per CDR3 protein. The table records fewer than 900,000 distinct CDR3 sequences, roughly 45% of them present only once. The sequenced sample consisted of blood. The receptor source for this set is a woman aged 55-75 years in good health. Both conserved end residues are part of each CDR3. Each record gives: D gene, V gene, clone size, J gene, CDR3 DNA, CDR3 protein. A D gene is named only where the DNA matches it firmly. Not all rows give a size; the values are once, few, many and, for expanded clones, a class.

d_call: NA
v_call: TRBV25-1
clone_size: NA
j_call: TRBJ2-1
cdr3_nt: TGTGCCAGCAGACCCCCACAGGGTTGGTACAATGAGCAGTTCTTC
cdr3_aa: CASRPPQGWYNEQFF

d_call: TRBD2
v_call: TRBV11-1
clone_size: NA
j_call: TRBJ2-3
cdr3_nt: TGTGCCAGCAGCTTAGTACTAGCGGGATCTGGCACAGATACGCAGTATTTT
cdr3_aa: CASSLVLAGSGTDTQYF

d_call: TRBD2
v_call: TRBV12-3/TRBV12-4
clone_size: NA
j_call: TRBJ2-1
cdr3_nt: TGTGCCAGCAGTAAAGGGACTAGCGGGAGTCTAGGTGAGCAGTTCTTC
cdr3_aa: CASSKGTSGSLGEQFF

d_call: NA
v_call: TRBV30
clone_size: NA
j_call: TRBJ1-2
cdr3_nt: TGTGCCTGGAGCAACAGCTATGGCTACACCTTC
cdr3_aa: CAWSNSYGYTF

d_call: TRBD1
v_call: TRBV3-1
clone_size: few
j_call: TRBJ2-5
cdr3_nt: TGTGCCAGCAGCAGTCCGGACAGGGTAAAGACCCAGTACTTC
cdr3_aa: CASSSPDRVKTQYF

d_call: NA
v_call: TRBV4-2
clone_size: few
j_call: TRBJ1-2
cdr3_nt: TGTGCCAGCAGCCAAGTGGGCCAGTCGAGGGGGTATGGCTACACCTTC
cdr3_aa: CASSQVGQSRGYGYTF

d_call: TRBD1
v_call: TRBV7-2
clone_size: NA
j_call: TRBJ1-6
cdr3_nt: TGTGCCAGCAGCGACAGGGGTGGGTCACCCCTCCACTTT
cdr3_aa: CASSDRGGSPLHF

d_call: NA
v_call: TRBV29-1
clone_size: many
j_call: TRBJ2-1
cdr3_nt: TGCAGCGTCGACGACCTGGGGTACAATGAGCAGTTCTTC
cdr3_aa: CSVDDLGYNEQFF

d_call: NA
v_call: TRBV4-3
clone_size: NA
j_call: TRBJ1-1
cdr3_nt: TGCGCCAGCAGCCAAGATCTTACAAAGAACACTGAAGCTTTCTTT
cdr3_aa: CASSQDLTKNTEAFF

d_call: TRBD1
v_call: TRBV29-1
clone_size: NA
j_call: TRBJ2-5
cdr3_nt: TGCAGCTCCCGTGGAACAGGGGGCTCGGAGACCCAGTACTTC
cdr3_aa: CSSRGTGGSETQYF

d_call: NA
v_call: TRBV5-6
clone_size: NA
j_call: TRBJ2-5
cdr3_nt: TGTGCCAGCCAAGTCATCAGGGGGGAAGAGACCCAGTACTTC
cdr3_aa: CASQVIRGEETQYF

d_call: NA
v_call: TRBV12-3/TRBV12-4
clone_size: many
j_call: TRBJ2-5
cdr3_nt: TGTGCCAGCACCCCGAGGCCAGGGACCCAGTACTTC
cdr3_aa: CASTPRPGTQYF

d_call: TRBD1
v_call: TRBV7-3
clone_size: NA
j_call: TRBJ1-2
cdr3_nt: TGTGCCAGCAGCTTAAAGGGGGACAGATATGGCTACACCTTC
cdr3_aa: CASSLKGDRYGYTF

d_call: TRBD1
v_call: TRBV18
clone_size: NA
j_call: TRBJ1-2
cdr3_nt: TGTGCCAGCTCCCAAAGTGCCGGGACAGGGCTCTATGGCTACACCTTC
cdr3_aa: CASSQSAGTGLYGYTF

d_call: TRBD2
v_call: TRBV12-3/TRBV12-4
clone_size: many
j_call: TRBJ2-3
cdr3_nt: TGTGCCAGCAGCCCGGGACTAGCGGGAGGAACTAGCACAGATACGCAGTATTTT
cdr3_aa: CASSPGLAGGTSTDTQYF

d_call: NA
v_call: TRBV7-9
clone_size: NA
j_call: TRBJ1-4
cdr3_nt: TGTGCCAGCAGCTTACAGGGCGGCGGCGAAAAACTGTTTTTT
cdr3_aa: CASSLQGGGEKLFF

d_call: TRBD1
v_call: TRBV6-5
clone_size: NA
j_call: TRBJ2-1
cdr3_nt: TGTGCCAGCAGTTACTCGGGGACAGGGTCCATCGGTGAGCAGTTCTTC
cdr3_aa: CASSYSGTGSIGEQFF

d_call: NA
v_call: TRBV5-1
clone_size: NA
j_call: TRBJ2-7
cdr3_nt: TGCGCCAGCAGCTTGAGGGCGGCAGGAGCCAACTACGAGCAGTACTTC
cdr3_aa: CASSLRAAGANYEQYF

d_call: NA
v_call: TRBV7-2
clone_size: NA
j_call: TRBJ2-3
cdr3_nt: TGTGCCAGCAGCTTAGCTTATTCAGATACGCAGTATTTT
cdr3_aa: CASSLAYSDTQYF

d_call: TRBD1
v_call: TRBV4-3
clone_size: NA
j_call: TRBJ2-3
cdr3_nt: TGCGCCAGCAGCCAAGACGGGACAGGACCCACAGATACGCAGTATTTT
cdr3_aa: CASSQDGTGPTDTQYF

d_call: NA
v_call: TRBV5-1
clone_size: few
j_call: TRBJ2-1
cdr3_nt: TGCGCCAGCAGCTTGGGCGGAGGGGATGAGCAGTTCTTC
cdr3_aa: CASSLGGGDEQFF

d_call: TRBD1
v_call: TRBV29-1
clone_size: NA
j_call: TRBJ2-3
cdr3_nt: TGCAGCGAACAGGACAGGGGTAGCACAGATACGCAGTATTTT
cdr3_aa: CSEQDRGSTDTQYF

d_call: TRBD1
v_call: TRBV5-1
clone_size: NA
j_call: TRBJ1-1
cdr3_nt: TGCGCCAGCGGCCCTGGACAGGGAGAGGAAACTGAAGCTTTCTTT
cdr3_aa: CASGPGQGEETEAFF

d_call: TRBD1
v_call: TRBV12-3/TRBV12-4
clone_size: NA
j_call: TRBJ1-1
cdr3_nt: TGTGCCAGCAGAAGGGGACAGGGGGTTTCTGAAGCTTTCTTT
cdr3_aa: CASRRGQGVSEAFF

d_call: TRBD2
v_call: TRBV28
clone_size: NA
j_call: TRBJ2-1
cdr3_nt: TGTGCCAGCAGATCACTAGCGGGAGGAAGCAATGAGCAGTTCTTC
cdr3_aa: CASRSLAGGSNEQFF

d_call: NA
v_call: TRBV6-2/TRBV6-3
clone_size: few
j_call: TRBJ2-1
cdr3_nt: TGTGCCAGCAGTTACGTAAAGAACACCGTCTCCTACAATGAGCAGTTCTTC
cdr3_aa: CASSYVKNTVSYNEQFF

d_call: TRBD2
v_call: TRBV7-2
clone_size: NA
j_call: TRBJ2-1
cdr3_nt: TGTGCCAGCAGGCTTTCTAGCGGGACCTACAATGAGCAGTTCTTC
cdr3_aa: CASRLSSGTYNEQFF

d_call: NA
v_call: TRBV7-9
clone_size: NA
j_call: TRBJ2-7
cdr3_nt: TGTGCCAGCAGCCTTTTGGTGAACGAGCAGTACTTC
cdr3_aa: CASSLLVNEQYF

d_call: NA
v_call: TRBV4-1
clone_size: NA
j_call: TRBJ1-1
cdr3_nt: TGCGCCAGCAGCCATCAGGGAGAAGCTTTCTTT
cdr3_aa: CASSHQGEAFF

d_call: NA
v_call: TRBV7-3
clone_size: NA
j_call: TRBJ1-1
cdr3_nt: TGTGCCAGCAGCTCCCAGGAGAACACTGAAGCTTTCTTT
cdr3_aa: CASSSQENTEAFF

d_call: TRBD2
v_call: TRBV6-2/TRBV6-3
clone_size: few
j_call: TRBJ2-7
cdr3_nt: TGTGCCAGTTACCTAGCGGGGGGACCCTACGAGCAGTACTTC
cdr3_aa: CASYLAGGPYEQYF

d_call: TRBD2
v_call: TRBV7-2
clone_size: few
j_call: TRBJ2-1
cdr3_nt: TGTGCCAGCAGCTTAGTGGGAGCGGGGCTCAATGAGCAGTTCTTC
cdr3_aa: CASSLVGAGLNEQFF

d_call: NA
v_call: TRBV4-3
clone_size: many
j_call: TRBJ2-3
cdr3_nt: TGCGCCAGCAGCCAAGGTCTAGGCAGCACAGATACGCAGTATTTT
cdr3_aa: CASSQGLGSTDTQYF

d_call: NA
v_call: TRBV29-1
clone_size: NA
j_call: TRBJ2-5
cdr3_nt: TGCAGCGTTGAAGTAGGGGTTAAGACCCAGTACTTC
cdr3_aa: CSVEVGVKTQYF

d_call: TRBD2
v_call: TRBV4-2
clone_size: NA
j_call: TRBJ2-1
cdr3_nt: TGTGCCAGCAGCCAAGATGCGACTAGCGACTACAATGAGCAGTTCTTC
cdr3_aa: CASSQDATSDYNEQFF

d_call: NA
v_call: TRBV3-1
clone_size: NA
j_call: TRBJ1-2
cdr3_nt: TGTGCCAGCAGCCAAGAATTGCAGAAATTCTACGGCTACACCTTC
cdr3_aa: CASSQELQKFYGYTF

d_call: TRBD2
v_call: TRBV11-2
clone_size: NA
j_call: TRBJ2-3
cdr3_nt: TGTGCCAGCAACTTAGGACTAGCGGTAGATACGCAGTATTTT
cdr3_aa: CASNLGLAVDTQYF

d_call: NA
v_call: TRBV5-8
clone_size: NA
j_call: TRBJ2-1
cdr3_nt: TGTGCCAGCAGCCCAATTATCAATGAGCAGTTCTTC
cdr3_aa: CASSPIINEQFF

d_call: NA
v_call: TRBV3-1
clone_size: NA
j_call: TRBJ1-1
cdr3_nt: TGTGCCAGCAGCGCCTCGGAATATCGAAACACTGAAGCTTTCTTT
cdr3_aa: CASSASEYRNTEAFF

d_call: TRBD2
v_call: TRBV4-3
clone_size: NA
j_call: TRBJ2-1
cdr3_nt: TGCGCCAGCAGCCAAGATCCCCCCACTAGCGGGAGACGCAGCCCCTACAATGAGCAGTTCTTC
cdr3_aa: CASSQDPPTSGRRSPYNEQFF

d_call: NA
v_call: TRBV9
clone_size: NA
j_call: TRBJ1-2
cdr3_nt: TGTGCCAGCAGCGCCGAACAGGGAGCTAACTATGGCTACACCTTC
cdr3_aa: CASSAEQGANYGYTF

d_call: NA
v_call: TRBV20-1
clone_size: NA
j_call: TRBJ2-7
cdr3_nt: TGCAGTACTCCGCCCAGGGGGGGCTACGAGCAGTACTTC
cdr3_aa: CSTPPRGGYEQYF

d_call: NA
v_call: TRBV20-1
clone_size: once
j_call: TRBJ2-1
cdr3_nt: TGCAGTGCTAGAGACTTGAGGGGGGGGGATGAGCAGTTCTTC
cdr3_aa: CSARDLRGGDEQFF

d_call: TRBD2
v_call: TRBV11-2
clone_size: NA
j_call: TRBJ2-7
cdr3_nt: TGTGCCAGCAGCCAACCCCTCTTAGCGGGAGGGCCTTCGCGCGAGCAGTACTTC
cdr3_aa: CASSQPLLAGGPSREQYF

d_call: TRBD1
v_call: TRBV29-1
clone_size: once
j_call: TRBJ1-1
cdr3_nt: TGCAGCGCCCCCGTTGTAGTCCGGGACAGGGGTATGAACACTGAAGCTTTCTTT
cdr3_aa: CSAPVVVRDRGMNTEAFF

d_call: TRBD2
v_call: TRBV12-5
clone_size: NA
j_call: TRBJ2-3
cdr3_nt: TGTGCTAGCGGTTTAGGGACTAGCGCCCCGTCCCAGTATTTT
cdr3_aa: CASGLGTSAPSQYF

d_call: NA
v_call: TRBV7-8
clone_size: NA
j_call: TRBJ2-7
cdr3_nt: TGTGCCAGCAGCTTAGGACTAGTCGATTACGAGCAGTACTTC
cdr3_aa: CASSLGLVDYEQYF